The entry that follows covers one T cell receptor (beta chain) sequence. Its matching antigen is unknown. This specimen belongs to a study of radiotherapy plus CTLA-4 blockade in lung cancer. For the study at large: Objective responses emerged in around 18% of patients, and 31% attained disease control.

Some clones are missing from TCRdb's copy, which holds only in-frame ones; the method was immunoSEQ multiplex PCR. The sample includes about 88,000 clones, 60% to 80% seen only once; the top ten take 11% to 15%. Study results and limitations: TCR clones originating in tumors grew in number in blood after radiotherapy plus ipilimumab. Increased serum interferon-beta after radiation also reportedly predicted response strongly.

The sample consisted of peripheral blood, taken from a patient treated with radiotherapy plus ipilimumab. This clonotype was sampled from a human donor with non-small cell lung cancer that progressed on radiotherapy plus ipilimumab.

The CDR3 protein is CSVPGGGDWVAANNEQFF. The CDR3 nucleotides are TGCAGCGTCCCTGGAGGGGGCGATTGGGTAGCGGCAAACAATGAGCAGTTCTTC. The rearrangement uses TRBV29-1 and TRBJ2-1, with D maybe TRBD1 (7 bases). Looked up from germline, CDR1 is SQVTM and CDR2 is ANQGSEA. V lost 6 bases to trimming and J lost 5 bases, with 29 bases between them. The CDR3 spans 18 residues.